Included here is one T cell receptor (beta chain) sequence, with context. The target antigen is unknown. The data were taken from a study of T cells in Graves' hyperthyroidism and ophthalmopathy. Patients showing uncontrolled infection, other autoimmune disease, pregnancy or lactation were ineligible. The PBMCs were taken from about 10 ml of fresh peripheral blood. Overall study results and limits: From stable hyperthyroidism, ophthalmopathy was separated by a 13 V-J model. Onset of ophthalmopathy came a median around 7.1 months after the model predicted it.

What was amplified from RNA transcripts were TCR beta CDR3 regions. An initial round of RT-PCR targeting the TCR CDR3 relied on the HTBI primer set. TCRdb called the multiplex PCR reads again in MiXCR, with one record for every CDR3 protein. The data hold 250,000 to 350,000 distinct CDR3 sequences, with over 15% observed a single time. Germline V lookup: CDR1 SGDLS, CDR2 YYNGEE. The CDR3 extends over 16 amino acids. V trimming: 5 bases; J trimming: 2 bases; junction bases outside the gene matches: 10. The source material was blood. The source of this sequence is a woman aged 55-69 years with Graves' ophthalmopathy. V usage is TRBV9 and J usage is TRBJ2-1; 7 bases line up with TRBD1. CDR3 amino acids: CASSVYLGGAYNEQFF. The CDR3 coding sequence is TGTGCCAGCAGTGTCTATTTAGGGGGCGCCTACAATGAGCAGTTCTTC.